Following are 19 T cell receptor beta chains from one sample sequenced in a study of cytotoxic CD8 clonotypes in ibrutinib-treated CLL. The repertoire was sequenced with immunoSEQ multiplex PCR; TCRdb's copy has only in-frame clones and lacks some. Of tens of thousands of clones in the sample, approximately 60% were seen once. This specimen consisted of PBMCs, obtained before ibrutinib treatment. Receptor source: a human donor with chronic lymphocytic leukemia.

This sequence joins TRBV9 and TRBJ2-3, with a tentative D call TRBD2 (6 bases). This CDR3 comprises 15 residues. The germline V gene has CDR1 SGDLS and CDR2 YYNGEE. With 3 bases removed from V and 1 base from J, the gap between germline ends came to 12 bases. The CDR3 DNA reads as TGTGCCAGCAGCGCGGCGACGGGGGGCACAGATACGCAGTATTTT. Its protein product is CASSAATGGTDTQYF. Full variable domain (outside the CDR3, taken from reference TRBV9 and TRBJ2-3): DSGVTQTPKHLITATGQRVTLRCSPRSGDLSVYWYQQSLDQGLQFLIQYYNGEERAKGNILERFSAQQFPDLHSELNLSSLELGDSALYFCASSAATGGTDTQYFGPGTRLTVL.

This clone was observed a handful of times. The chain recombines TRBV27 with TRBJ2-7, with D hard to call. The CDR3 spans 14 residues. CDR1 MNHEY and CDR2 SMNVEV come from the germline V gene (reference sequence). The V end was cut by 5 bases, the J end by 5 bases, with 16 bases between. DNA for the CDR3: TGTGCCAGCAGTCGCCCCGGTTATGGGGACGAGCAGTACTTC. This sequence encodes CASSRPGYGDEQYF.

The CDR3 sequence: CASSYSTGGPYEQYF. CDR3 sequence (DNA): TGTGCCAGCAGTTACTCGACAGGCGGGCCCTACGAGCAGTACTTC. J is TRBJ2-7 and V is TRBV6-5; tentatively, D is TRBD1 (6 bases). This CDR3 has 15 residues. The ends were cut back, 0 bases at V and 2 bases at J, with 11 bases in the middle. Per the germline V gene, CDR1 is MNHEY and CDR2 is SVGAGI.

V gene TRBV13 combines with J gene TRBJ2-7; unclear D gene. Trimming left V 2 bases short and J 6 bases short, with 8 bases between. The CDR3 has 12 residues. CDR1 and CDR2 (germline): PRHDT, FYEKMQ (reference sequence). This CDR3 reads CASSLKDGEQYF. CDR3 nucleotide sequence: TGTGCCAGCAGCTTAAAAGACGGCGAGCAGTACTTC.

The V call is TRBV2, the J call TRBJ1-1, with D perhaps TRBD1 (6 bases). The CDR3 has 13 residues. Germline V gives CDR1 SNHLY, CDR2 FYNNEI. The V and J ends lost 5 bases and 7 bases respectively, with 14 bases between them. CDR3 bases: TGTGCCAGCAGTCTCAGCGGACAGATTGAAGCTTTCTTT. Translation: CASSLSGQIEAFF.

The chain carries TRBV6-5 and TRBJ1-3; D ambiguous. V was pared by 4 bases and J by 4 bases, with 8 bases between. The germline gives CDR1 MNHEY, CDR2 SVGAGI. The CDR3 consists of 13 residues. CDR3 nucleotide sequence: TGTGCCAGCAGTTCCCCCCAGGGAAACACCATATATTTT. The encoded protein is CASSSPQGNTIYF.

The chain has TRBV11-2 and TRBJ2-3; D is perhaps TRBD1 (5 bases). CDR1 is SGHAT, CDR2 FQNNGV, per germline. CDR3 size: 14 residues. V was pared by 2 bases and J by 2 bases, with 8 bases between. CDR3 residues: CASSLTDNTDTQYF. CDR3 sequence (DNA): TGTGCCAGCAGCTTAACGGACAACACAGATACGCAGTATTTT. Complete variable domain (other parts from reference TRBV11-2 and TRBJ2-3): EAGVAQSPRYKIIEKRQSVAFWCNPISGHATLYWYQQILGQGPKLLIQFQNNGVVDDSQLPKDRFSAERLKGVDSTLKIQPAKLEDSAVYLCASSLTDNTDTQYFGPGTRLTVL.

The chain couples TRBV6-1 to TRBJ1-1, with TRBD1 as a possible D gene (5 bases). Germline CDR1 reads MNHNS; CDR2 reads SASEGT. CDR3 length: 13 amino acids. Trimming shortened V by 8 bases and J by 3 bases, and 13 bases separated the two germline ends. CDR3 amino acids: CASFRRDDTEAFF. Here the CDR3 DNA reads TGTGCCAGCTTCAGACGGGACGACACTGAAGCTTTCTTT.

V is TRBV11-1 and J is TRBJ1-5; D not resolved. The germline V and J ends were trimmed by 1 base and 5 bases, with 12 bases remaining between them. Per the germline V gene, CDR1 is SGHAT and CDR2 is FQDESV (reference sequence). The CDR3 totals 15 residues. DNA of the CDR3: TGTGCCAGCAGCTTAGGCCCTGGGGAGGATCAGCCCCAGCATTTT. Its protein is CASSLGPGEDQPQHF.

This clone was seen just once. The chain couples TRBV7-3 to TRBJ2-2, with TRBD2 identical over 8 bases. This CDR3 spans 19 amino acids. Germline V gives CDR1 SGHTA, CDR2 FQGTGA. Trimming cost V 2 bases and J 4 bases; bases outside gene matches: 15. CDR3 coding DNA: TGTGCCAGCAGCTTATCCCCAGCGGGGGCCCTGACGGGCACCGGGGAGCTGTTTTTT. Its protein product is CASSLSPAGALTGTGELFF.

The gene calls are TRBV5-6 and TRBJ1-5; no clear D gene. V gave up 4 bases and J gave up 3 bases, with 11 bases separating them. From germline, CDR1 is SGHDT and CDR2 YYEEEE. The CDR3 loop spans 14 amino acids. CDR3: CASSRGFDNQPQHF. The CDR3 DNA sequence: TGTGCCAGCAGCCGGGGTTTTGACAATCAGCCCCAGCATTTT.

CDR3 nucleotides: TGTGCCAGCAGTTTAACCTGGGGGCGGGATACGCAGTATTTT. It yields the protein CASSLTWGRDTQYF. V is TRBV28 and J is TRBJ2-3, with a weak D call TRBD1 (6 bases). CDR1 and CDR2 from the germline V gene are MDHEN and SYDVKM. Trimming shortened V by 2 bases and J by 6 bases, and 12 bases separated the two germline ends. This CDR3 region has 14 residues.

The table lists this clone with a few counts. V and J are TRBV4-2 and TRBJ1-4; D unresolved. CDR1 and CDR2 (germline): LGHNA, YNFKEQ. With 0 bases removed from V and 5 bases from J, the gap between germline ends came to 10 bases. The CDR3 has 15 residues. CDR3 sequence reads: CASSQEGRSNEKLFF. Here the CDR3 DNA reads TGTGCCAGCAGCCAAGAAGGGCGAAGCAATGAAAAACTGTTTTTT.

The V and J genes are TRBV11-1 and TRBJ2-7, with TRBD1 matching over 8 bases. CDR3 length equals 14 residues. Trimming took 5 bases from V and 3 from J; bases not matched to a gene: 6. Germline loops: CDR1 SGHAT, CDR2 FQDESV (reference sequence). The CDR3 is CASSPRQGHYEQYF. The CDR3 DNA sequence: TGTGCCAGCAGCCCCAGACAGGGGCACTACGAGCAGTACTTC.

This clone turned up a few times. The chain has TRBV4-1 and TRBJ1-5; D perhaps matches TRBD1 (6 bases). The CDR3 is made up of 15 amino acids. V lost 4 bases to trimming and J lost 4 bases, with 14 bases between them. Germline CDR1 is MGHRA and CDR2 is YSYEKL. The CDR3 reads CASSPQGKENQPQHF. The DNA of the CDR3 is TGCGCCAGCAGCCCCCAGGGGAAAGAGAATCAGCCCCAGCATTTT.

This clone was detected a few times. This chain joins TRBV10-1 and TRBJ2-3; no clear D. Per germline, CDR1 WNHNN and CDR2 SYGVQD (reference sequence). V shed 8 bases and J shed 2 bases, with 11 bases lying between them. This CDR3 has 13 amino acids. The CDR3 nucleotides are TGCGCCAGCTCCGCCGGAACCACAGATACGCAGTATTTT. It codes for CASSAGTTDTQYF.

This clone was seen a handful of times. The chain joins TRBV20-1 to TRBJ2-7; no clear D. CDR3 length equals 11 residues. Deletions cut 0 bases from V and 6 bases from J, with 6 bases between. Germline values: CDR1 DFQATT, CDR2 SNEGSKA (reference sequence). The CDR3 DNA reads as TGCAGTGCTAGAGATCTCGGCGAGCAGTACTTC. This gives the protein CSARDLGEQYF.

The chain is built from TRBV7-9 and TRBJ1-2; D is unclear. CDR1 SEHNR and CDR2 FQNEAQ come from the germline V gene (reference sequence). Trimming cost V 1 base and J 3 bases, with 6 bases left between them. The CDR3 extends over 13 amino acids. The CDR3 nucleotides read TGTGCCAGCAGCTTAGGGGCAGACTATGGCTACACCTTC. It yields the protein CASSLGADYGYTF.

This clone turned up a few times. The rearrangement links TRBV7-9 to TRBJ1-2; 10 bases are a match to TRBD1. The CDR3 consists of 15 residues. V lost 3 bases to trimming and J lost 7 bases; unmatched junction nucleotides: 8. Looked up from germline, CDR1 is SEHNR and CDR2 is FQNEAQ (reference sequence). CDR3 DNA sequence: TGTGCCAGCAGCTTGGGACCCGGGACAGGGGCTGGCTACACCTTC. Translated: CASSLGPGTGAGYTF.